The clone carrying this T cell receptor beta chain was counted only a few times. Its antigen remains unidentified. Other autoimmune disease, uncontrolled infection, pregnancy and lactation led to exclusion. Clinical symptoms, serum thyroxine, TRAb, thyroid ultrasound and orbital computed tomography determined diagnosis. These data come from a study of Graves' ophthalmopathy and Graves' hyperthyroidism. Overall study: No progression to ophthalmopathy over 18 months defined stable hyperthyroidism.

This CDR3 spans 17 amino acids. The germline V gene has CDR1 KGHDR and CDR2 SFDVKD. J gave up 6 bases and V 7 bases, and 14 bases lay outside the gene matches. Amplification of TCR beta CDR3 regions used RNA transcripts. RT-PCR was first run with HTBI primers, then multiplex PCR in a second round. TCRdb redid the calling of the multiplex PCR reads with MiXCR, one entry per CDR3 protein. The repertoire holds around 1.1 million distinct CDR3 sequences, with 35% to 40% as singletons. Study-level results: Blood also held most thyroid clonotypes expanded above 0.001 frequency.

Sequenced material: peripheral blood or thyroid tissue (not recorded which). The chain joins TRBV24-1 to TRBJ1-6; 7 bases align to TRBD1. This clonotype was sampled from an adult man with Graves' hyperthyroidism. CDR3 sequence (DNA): TGTGCCACCAGGCGGGACAGCGGCCCCGGATTTAATTCACCCCTCCACTTT. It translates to CATRRDSGPGFNSPLHF.